The 3 T cell receptor beta chains below come from one sample, sequenced in a study of T cell repertoires in aging, cancer and after chemotherapy. TCR beta rearrangements were amplified from peripheral blood genomic DNA. Multiplex touch-down PCR with TRB-A/B primers amplified rearranged V-D-J TRB sequences. TCRdb re-called the multiplex PCR reads through MiXCR, storing one row per CDR3 protein. The sample holds about 13,000 distinct CDR3 sequences, 35% seen once. The sequencing sample was made of blood. These receptors all stem from a human donor in good health. The donor label of this sample is uncertain.

CDR3 loop: CASSPRVSDEQYF. The CDR3, as DNA: TGTGCCAGCAGCCCTAGAGTTTCGGACGAGCAGTACTTC. This chain connects TRBV5-4 to TRBJ2-7; D gene ambiguous. Germline assignment: CDR1 SGHNT and CDR2 YYREEE (reference sequence). V lost 4 bases and J 5 bases, leaving 13 bases between the germline ends. This CDR3 spans 13 amino acids.

This clonotype is medium-sized by share. The chain joins TRBV6-1 to TRBJ2-2; possible D gene TRBD2, 5 bases. From germline, CDR1 is MNHNS and CDR2 SASEGT. This CDR3 is 13 amino acids long. The ends were cut back, 3 bases at V and 3 bases at J, with 5 bases in the middle. The CDR3 is CASSERDTGELFF. In DNA form, the CDR3 reads TGTGCCAGCAGTGAGAGGGACACCGGGGAGCTGTTTTTT.

The chain employs TRBV6-1 and TRBJ1-1, with 7 bases matching TRBD1. This CDR3 spans 16 amino acids. Trimming cost V 4 bases and J 5 bases; bases outside gene matches: 13. Germline loops: CDR1 MNHNS, CDR2 SASEGT. CDR3 in DNA: TGTGCCAGCAGTGGAGATCCAACAGGGGTTGGAACTGAAGCTTTCTTT. Its protein product is CASSGDPTGVGTEAFF.